Presented here are 4 T cell receptor beta chains from one specimen sequenced in a study of cytomegalovirus exposure and HLA in healthy donors. 60 Vbeta and 13 Jbeta primers were used in PCR. The data were produced by immunoSEQ multiplex PCR, yet TCRdb's version contains in-frame clones alone and is incomplete. The sample holds around 53,000 clones, around 70% seen once. Material for sequencing was PBMCs. The receptors shown here come from a man aged 18 to 30 in good health and CMV-seronegative.

This clone appeared a single time. The rearrangement joins TRBV6-5 to TRBJ1-2, with 8 bases fitting TRBD1. The V and J ends lost 2 bases and 8 bases, in that order; junction bases with no gene match: 7. Germline CDR1 reads MNHEY; CDR2 reads SVGAGI. The CDR3 runs 14 residues. CDR3 loop: CASSYGQGARGYTF. CDR3 sequence (DNA): TGTGCCAGCAGTTACGGGCAGGGGGCGCGGGGCTACACCTTC.

This chain connects TRBV6-4 to TRBJ1-1, with unresolved D. The CDR3 totals 13 residues. The V gene's germline CDR1 is MRHNA and CDR2 SNTAGT. V lost 5 bases and J 1 base, leaving 8 bases between the germline ends. As DNA, the CDR3 is TGTGCCAGCAGTAAGAGCGGGAACACTGAAGCTTTCTTT. Its translation: CASSKSGNTEAFF.

The V and J genes are TRBV18 and TRBJ1-1, with TRBD1 matching over 10 bases. Trimming removed 4 bases from V and 4 bases from J; junction bases left unmatched: 9. Germline CDR1 reads KGHSH; CDR2 reads LQKENI. The CDR3 sequence is 16 residues long. The CDR3 spells CASSLGQGGIGTEAFF. CDR3 sequence (DNA): TGTGCCAGCTCACTCGGACAGGGGGGGATTGGCACTGAAGCTTTCTTT.

The chain recombines TRBV7-2 with TRBJ2-7, with 7 bases aligning to TRBD1. The CDR3 totals 15 residues. The germline V gene encodes CDR1 SGHTA and CDR2 FQGNSA. V lost 5 bases and J lost 3; bases outside the gene matches: 10. The CDR3: CASSPKGQKSYEQYF. The CDR3 nucleotides read TGTGCCAGCAGCCCCAAGGGACAGAAAAGCTACGAGCAGTACTTC.